Listed below are T cell receptor beta chains from one sample, sequenced in a study of blood T cell repertoires in COVID-19. This table comes from immunoSEQ multiplex PCR, and its TCRdb copy is limited to in-frame clones, with some not included. The sample lists some 87,000 clones, 85% to 90% occurring once. Material: peripheral blood. Every receptor here comes from a human donor with COVID-19, enrolled during active disease. The donor label of this sample is uncertain. CDR3s include the opening cysteine and the closing phenylalanine or tryptophan. D genes are given only for firm matches. Clone size is not always given. Where it is, it says once, few, many or a class for expanded clones.

CDR3 DNA	CDR3 protein	D gene	clone size	J gene	V gene
TGTGCCAGCACAGGGCACACTGAAGCTTTCTTT	CASTGHTEAFF	.	.	TRBJ1-1	TRBV28
TGTGCCAGCAAAGTTCCCGGGACTGGCTCCTACGGTGAGCAGTTCTTC	CASKVPGTGSYGEQFF	.	.	TRBJ2-1	TRBV5-4
TGCGCCAGCAGCCTCGGGACAGGGGATGGCTACACCTTC	CASSLGTGDGYTF	TRBD1	.	TRBJ1-2	TRBV5-1
TGTGCCAGCAGCGTAGGGTCTAGCGGGGGGGCCGTGGATACGCAGTATTTT	CASSVGSSGGAVDTQYF	TRBD2	.	TRBJ2-3	TRBV9
TGTGCCAGCAGACCCACATCGCCCCAAGAGACCCAGTACTTC	CASRPTSPQETQYF	.	.	TRBJ2-5	TRBV6-6
TGTGCCACGAAGGGACAGGGGTTCAATCAGCCCCAGCATTTT	CATKGQGFNQPQHF	TRBD1	once	TRBJ1-5	TRBV10-3
TGTGCCAGCAGCTCCGGGGACTTCCAACCGGGGTCCCTCCACTTT	CASSSGDFQPGSLHF	.	.	TRBJ1-6	TRBV5-5
TGCGCCAGCAGCTTCGGGACAGGCGCCCAAGAGACCCAGTACTTC	CASSFGTGAQETQYF	TRBD1	.	TRBJ2-5	TRBV5-1
TGTGCCAGCAGCTTGGCGGACAGCCCCTACGAGCAGTACTTC	CASSLADSPYEQYF	.	.	TRBJ2-7	TRBV5-6
TGTGCCAGCAGCTTAGATGGTTCAGGGGCACAGCCCCAGCATTTT	CASSLDGSGAQPQHF	.	.	TRBJ1-5	TRBV11-2
TGCGCCAGCACCTACCGGGACAGCACGATGAACACTGAAGCTTTCTTT	CASTYRDSTMNTEAFF	TRBD1	.	TRBJ1-1	TRBV4-1